The source of this TCR beta chain is a study of response to subunit inactivated influenza vaccine. Each CDR3 protein gets one entry after TCRdb re-called the RT-PCR reads with MiXCR. Of about 540,000 distinct CDR3 sequences listed, around a quarter were seen once; the top ten hold 2.5% to 3.5%. The V gene's germline CDR1 is MGHDK and CDR2 SYGVNS. CDR3 length equals 14 residues. V dropped 4 bases and J dropped 8 bases, with 15 bases sitting between them. This same sample was also part of a study on T cells expressing NK-cell markers. That work contributes: With UMIs, 5'RACE template switching was used to make TCR beta cDNA. There were seven HCMV-seropositive donors and one seronegative donor among the eight sequenced. Several of the experiments relied on an anti-gamma-delta TCR antibody so that only alpha-beta TCR T cells were sorted.

The V gene is TRBV25-1, the J gene TRBJ2-1, with D perhaps TRBD1 (5 bases). This TCR was sampled from a man between 50 and 59 years old who received an inactivated influenza vaccine. The specimen was CD4+ T cells sorted from PBMCs, collected 11 to 12 days after vaccination. In nucleotides, the CDR3 is TGTGCCAGCAGTGGCCACAGGCGTGGAGATGAGCAGTTCTTC. Amino acid sequence: CASSGHRRGDEQFF.